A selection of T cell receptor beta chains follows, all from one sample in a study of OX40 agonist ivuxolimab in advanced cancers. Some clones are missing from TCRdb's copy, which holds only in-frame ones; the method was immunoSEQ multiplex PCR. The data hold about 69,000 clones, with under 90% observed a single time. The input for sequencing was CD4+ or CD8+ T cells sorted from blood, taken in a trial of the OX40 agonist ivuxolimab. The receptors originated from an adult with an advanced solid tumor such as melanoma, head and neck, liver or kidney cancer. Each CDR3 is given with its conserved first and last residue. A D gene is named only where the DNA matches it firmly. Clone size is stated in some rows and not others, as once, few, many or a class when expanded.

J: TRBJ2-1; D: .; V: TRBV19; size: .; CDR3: CASSIKNRLSYNEQFF; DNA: TGTGCCAGTAGTATAAAGAACAGGCTCTCCTACAATGAGCAGTTCTTC
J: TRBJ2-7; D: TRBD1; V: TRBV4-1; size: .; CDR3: CASSQESSLSGGYEQYF; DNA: TGCGCCAGCAGCCAAGAATCATCGTTGTCAGGGGGCTACGAGCAGTACTTC
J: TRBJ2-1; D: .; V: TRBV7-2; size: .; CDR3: CASSLQLLGNEQFF; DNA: TGTGCCAGCAGCTTACAACTATTAGGCAATGAGCAGTTCTTC
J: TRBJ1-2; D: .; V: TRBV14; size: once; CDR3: CASSQDFGGFYGYTF; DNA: TGTGCCAGCAGCCAAGATTTTGGGGGATTCTATGGCTACACCTTC
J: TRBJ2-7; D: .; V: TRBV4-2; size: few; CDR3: CASSQEIGGEVYF; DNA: TGTGCCAGCAGCCAAGAAATCGGGGGTGAGGTGTACTTC
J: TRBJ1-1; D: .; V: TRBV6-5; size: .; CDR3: CASSRDRNTEAFF; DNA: TGTGCCAGCAGCCGCGACAGGAACACTGAAGCTTTCTTT
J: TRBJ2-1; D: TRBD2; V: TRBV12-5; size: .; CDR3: CASGLSTYQREGLKNEQFF; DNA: TGTGCTAGTGGTTTGTCGACTTATCAGCGGGAGGGCCTAAAGAATGAGCAGTTCTTC
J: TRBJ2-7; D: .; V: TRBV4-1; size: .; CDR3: CASSQDEQGDYEQYF; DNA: TGCGCCAGCAGCCAAGATGAACAGGGAGACTACGAGCAGTACTTC
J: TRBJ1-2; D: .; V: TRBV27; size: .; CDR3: CASRLGRTRHGYTF; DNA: TGTGCCAGCAGACTGGGACGGACCCGACATGGCTACACCTTC
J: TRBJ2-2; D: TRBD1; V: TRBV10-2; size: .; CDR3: CASKKGQGNTGELFF; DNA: TGCGCCAGCAAAAAGGGACAGGGAAACACCGGGGAGCTGTTTTTT
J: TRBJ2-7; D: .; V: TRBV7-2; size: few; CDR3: CASSLWSSYEQYF; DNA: TGTGCCAGCAGCTTGTGGAGCTCCTACGAGCAGTACTTC
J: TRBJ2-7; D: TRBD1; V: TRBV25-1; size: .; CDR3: CASSEYNRQGTYEQYF; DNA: TGTGCCAGCAGTGAATATAACCGACAGGGGACCTACGAGCAGTACTTC
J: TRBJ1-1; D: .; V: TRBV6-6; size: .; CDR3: CASSYSPEAFF; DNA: TGTGCCAGCAGTTACTCCCCTGAAGCTTTCTTT
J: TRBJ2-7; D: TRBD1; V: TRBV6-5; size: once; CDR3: CASTSGTGSYEQYF; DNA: TGTGCCAGCACTTCCGGGACAGGGTCCTACGAGCAGTACTTC
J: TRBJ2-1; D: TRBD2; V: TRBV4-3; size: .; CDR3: CASSQEISGRLDEQFF; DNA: TGCGCCAGCAGCCAAGAGATTAGCGGGAGGTTGGATGAGCAGTTCTTC
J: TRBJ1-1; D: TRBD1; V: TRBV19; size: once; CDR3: CASSIQGANAAEAFF; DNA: TGTGCCAGTAGTATCCAGGGGGCTAATGCTGCTGAAGCTTTCTTT
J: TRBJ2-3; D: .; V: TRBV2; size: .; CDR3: CASSETTDTQYF; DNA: TGTGCCAGCAGTGAGACGACGGATACGCAGTATTTT
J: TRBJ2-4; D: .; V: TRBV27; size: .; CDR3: CASSFYGGAKNIQYF; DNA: TGTGCCAGCAGTTTTTACGGGGGAGCCAAAAACATTCAGTACTTC
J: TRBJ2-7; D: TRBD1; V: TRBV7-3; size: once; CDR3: CASSPGQGFSEQYF; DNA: TGTGCCAGCAGCCCGGGACAGGGATTTTCGGAGCAGTACTTC
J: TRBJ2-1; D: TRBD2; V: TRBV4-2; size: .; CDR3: CASSPGRGGDYNEQFF; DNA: TGTGCCAGCAGCCCGGGCCGGGGGGGAGATTACAATGAGCAGTTCTTC
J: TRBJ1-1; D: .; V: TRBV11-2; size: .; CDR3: CASSLMDGNTEAFF; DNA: TGTGCCAGCAGCTTAATGGACGGGAACACTGAAGCTTTCTTT
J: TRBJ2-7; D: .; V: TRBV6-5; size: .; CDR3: CASSYSVGSYEQYF; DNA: TGTGCCAGCAGTTACTCGGTGGGCTCCTACGAGCAGTACTTC
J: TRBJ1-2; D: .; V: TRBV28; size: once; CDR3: CASSLGRAVRGYTF; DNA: TGTGCCAGCAGTTTAGGAAGGGCCGTAAGGGGCTACACCTTC
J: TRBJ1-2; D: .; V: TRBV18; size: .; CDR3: CASSPSTYGYTF; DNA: TGTGCCAGCTCACCTAGTACCTATGGCTACACCTTC
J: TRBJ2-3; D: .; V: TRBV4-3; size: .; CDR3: CASSQGPFSTQYF; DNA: TGCGCCAGCAGCCAAGGTCCCTTCTCAACGCAGTATTTT
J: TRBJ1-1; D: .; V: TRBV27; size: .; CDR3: CASSFGSDGGGTEAFF; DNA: TGTGCCAGCAGTTTTGGGTCTGACGGGGGCGGCACTGAAGCTTTCTTT
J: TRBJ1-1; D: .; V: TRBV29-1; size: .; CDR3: CSVGPGWAMNTEAFF; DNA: TGCAGCGTTGGCCCAGGGTGGGCCATGAACACTGAAGCTTTCTTT
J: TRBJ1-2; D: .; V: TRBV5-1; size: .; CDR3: CASSLAAGVGGGYTF; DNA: TGCGCCAGCAGCTTGGCCGCGGGGGTTGGCGGTGGCTACACCTTC
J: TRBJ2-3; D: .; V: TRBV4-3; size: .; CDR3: CASSQEWATDTQYF; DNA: TGCGCCAGCAGCCAAGAATGGGCCACAGATACGCAGTATTTT
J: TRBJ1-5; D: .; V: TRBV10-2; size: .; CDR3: CASSPQGNQPQHF; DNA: TGCGCCAGCAGTCCCCAGGGAAATCAGCCCCAGCATTTT
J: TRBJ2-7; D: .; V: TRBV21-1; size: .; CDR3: CASSIRTGVSLSLSYEQYF; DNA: TGTGCCAGCAGCATCCGGACAGGTGTCTCCCTATCCCTCTCCTACGAGCAGTACTTC
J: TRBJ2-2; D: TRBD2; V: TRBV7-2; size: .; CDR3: CASSLFGGDTGELFF; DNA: TGTGCCAGCAGCTTATTCGGGGGGGACACCGGGGAGCTGTTTTTT
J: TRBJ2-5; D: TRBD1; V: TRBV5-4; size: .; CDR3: CASSSQTGGWETQYF; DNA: TGTGCCAGCAGCTCACAGACAGGGGGCTGGGAGACCCAGTACTTC
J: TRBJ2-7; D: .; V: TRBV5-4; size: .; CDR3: CASSLGGAESYEQYF; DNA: TGTGCCAGCAGCTTGGGGGGGGCAGAGTCCTACGAGCAGTACTTC
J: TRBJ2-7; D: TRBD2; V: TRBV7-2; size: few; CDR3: CASSLLSGSGTYEQYF; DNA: TGTGCCAGCAGCTTATTAAGCGGGAGTGGCACCTACGAGCAGTACTTC
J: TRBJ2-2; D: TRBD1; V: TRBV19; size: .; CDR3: CASRDRGWTGELFF; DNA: TGTGCCAGTCGGGACAGGGGCTGGACCGGGGAGCTGTTTTTT
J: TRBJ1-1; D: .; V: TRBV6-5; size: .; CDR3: CASDRLRNTEAFF; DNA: TGTGCCAGCGATCGACTACGGAACACTGAAGCTTTCTTT